This TCR beta chain was retrieved from a study of a mutant IDH1 vaccine in newly diagnosed glioma. Study as a whole: Radiotherapy alone preceded vaccination by 4-6 weeks; alternatively, vaccination started with temozolomide cycles. Every participant had undergone radiotherapy, temozolomide, or both before, and most underwent both.

With regard to this clone: Antigen unknown.

The germline CDR1 and CDR2 sequences are SGDLS and YYNGEE. The ends were cut back, 2 bases at V and 4 bases at J, with 3 bases in the middle. The CDR3 totals 12 residues. Documented time point: week 47, end of study. Doses comprised 300 ug of mutant IDH1 20-mer peptide each, plus topical imiquimod. Eight vaccine injections were given to patients in weeks 1, 3, 5, 7, 11, 15, 19 and 23. The repertoire was sequenced with immunoSEQ multiplex PCR; TCRdb's copy has only in-frame clones and lacks some. Of roughly 38,000 clones in the sample, approximately 80% were seen once. The sample here was PBMCs, taken from a glioma patient whose treatment included an IDH1 peptide vaccine. J is TRBJ2-2 and V is TRBV9; D remains unclear. The sequence derives from a man between 18 and 29 years old with glioma. Some clones in this sample may be carry-over from other donors' samples. The CDR3 sequence is CASSVTTGELFF. In nucleotides, the CDR3 is TGTGCCAGCAGCGTTACCACCGGGGAGCTGTTTTTT.